The present T cell receptor (beta chain) was sequenced within a study of T cell responses to AZD1222 COVID-19 vaccine. Assay: immunoSEQ multiplex PCR; the TCRdb copy retains only in-frame clones and omits some. The sample includes 70,000 to 80,000 clones, around three quarters seen only once; the top ten take approximately 47%. Study-wide results and caveats: Two AZD1222 doses significantly raised spike-specific TCR breadth and depth over controls. Donor demographics were predominantly white British with a female majority; clonal diversity may be underestimated. Spike-wide vaccine-associated CD4 TCRs dominated at 160-218 and 743-854. Seropositive status at baseline applied to only a handful of AZD1222 recipients.

On this clone: Its antigen is still unknown.

The CDR3 loop spans 15 amino acids. V was pared by 6 bases and J by 3 bases, with 8 bases of the junction left unmatched. Germline lookup yields CDR1 SGHAT and CDR2 FQNNGV. The rearrangement uses TRBV11-2 and TRBJ2-5; 9 positions match TRBD2. This sample comprised peripheral blood, obtained 28 days after the second AZD1222 dose. The clonotype originates from an adult who received the AZD1222 COVID-19 vaccine. Here the CDR3 reads CASRALAGFKETQYF. Here the CDR3 DNA reads TGTGCCAGCAGGGCCCTAGCGGGGTTCAAAGAGACCCAGTACTTC.